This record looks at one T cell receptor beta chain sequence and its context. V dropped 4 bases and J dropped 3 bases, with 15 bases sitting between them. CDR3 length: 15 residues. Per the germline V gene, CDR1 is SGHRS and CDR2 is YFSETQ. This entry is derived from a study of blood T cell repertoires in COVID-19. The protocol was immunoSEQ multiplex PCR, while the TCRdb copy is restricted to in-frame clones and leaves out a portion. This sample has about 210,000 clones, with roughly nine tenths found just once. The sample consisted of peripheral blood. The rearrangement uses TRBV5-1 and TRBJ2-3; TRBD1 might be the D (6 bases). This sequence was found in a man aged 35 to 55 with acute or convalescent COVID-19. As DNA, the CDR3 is TGCGCCAGCAGCCTGGTACAGGGAAAAACAGATACGCAGTATTTT. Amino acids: CASSLVQGKTDTQYF.